Shown below are 9 T cell receptor beta chains from a single sample sequenced in a study of blood T cell repertoires in COVID-19. Sequenced by immunoSEQ multiplex PCR; TCRdb stores in-frame clones only, minus some. The sample lists about 170,000 clones; 89% were seen once. Material for sequencing was PBMCs or T cells enriched from blood (not recorded which). These receptors all stem from a woman aged 18-35 years who had recovered from COVID-19.

This chain links TRBV7-9 with TRBJ2-5; D call uncertain. The V gene's germline CDR1 is SEHNR and CDR2 FQNEAQ (reference sequence). Deletions cut 4 bases from V and 7 bases from J, with 25 bases between. CDR3 length: 17 amino acids. CDR3 amino acids: CASSSTASTLVPSTQYF. The CDR3 DNA is TGTGCCAGCAGCTCCACGGCCTCAACCCTAGTTCCATCGACCCAGTACTTC.

The rearrangement joins TRBV7-3 to TRBJ2-1; tentative D call: TRBD2 (5 bases). Between the trimmed V and J ends, which lost 5 bases and 9 bases, there was a span of 17 bases. There are 14 residues in the CDR3. Germline assignment: CDR1 SGHTA and CDR2 FQGTGA. The CDR3, as DNA: TGTGCCAGCAGCCCCGTAGGGAGAGGTGGTGAGCAGTTCTTC. This encodes CASSPVGRGGEQFF.

This sequence joins TRBV4-1 and TRBJ2-1, with TRBD2 matching over 8 bases. V gave up 7 bases and J gave up 2 bases; unmatched junction bases: 19. The germline V gene encodes CDR1 MGHRA and CDR2 YSYEKL. This CDR3 has 19 residues. The CDR3 is CASTSGYRAGGLTYNEQFF. CDR3 bases: TGCGCCAGCACCAGCGGTTATCGTGCGGGAGGACTCACCTACAATGAGCAGTTCTTC.

The chain couples TRBV30 to TRBJ1-2; 8 bases align to TRBD1. The CDR3 is 14 amino acids. V shed 4 bases and J 2 bases; nucleotides not matched to a gene: 6. The germline V gene encodes CDR1 GTSNPN and CDR2 SVGIG (reference sequence). The DNA of the CDR3 is TGTGCCTGGACTCTACAGGGGGAAAACTATGGCTACACCTTC. It translates to CAWTLQGENYGYTF.

This chain connects TRBV4-3 to TRBJ1-5; tentatively, D is TRBD1 (5 bases). Looked up from germline, CDR1 is LGHNA and CDR2 is YSLEER. V was cut by 0 bases and J by 7 bases, with 22 bases left in between. There are 18 residues in the CDR3. CDR3 in amino acids: CASSQDPVQSSGGQPQHF. CDR3 sequence (DNA): TGCGCCAGCAGCCAAGATCCAGTTCAGTCGTCGGGGGGGCAGCCCCAGCATTTT.

V gene TRBV27 combines with J gene TRBJ2-5, with a possible D match to TRBD2 (6 bases). Trimming removed 7 bases from V and 3 bases from J, with 12 bases in between. Germline lookup yields CDR1 MNHEY and CDR2 SMNVEV (reference sequence). The CDR3 sequence is 13 residues long. The DNA for the CDR3 is TGTGCCAGCAAATTAGCGGCTGAAGAGACCCAGTACTTC. This codes for CASKLAAEETQYF.

V usage is TRBV6-4 and J usage is TRBJ2-1, with 10 bases matching TRBD2. This CDR3 spans 14 amino acids. Trimming took 5 bases from V and 5 from J; bases not matched to a gene: 3. Germline-derived CDR1 and CDR2 are MRHNA and SNTAGT. For the CDR3, the DNA is TGTGCCAGCAGTCAGCGGGAGGGAGACAATGAGCAGTTCTTC. It codes for CASSQREGDNEQFF.

This clone was seen more than once but under ten times. V usage is TRBV2 and J usage is TRBJ1-4, with 7 nucleotides matching TRBD1. The ends lost 10 bases at V and 4 bases at J; junction bases unmatched: 12. This CDR3 spans 15 amino acids. Germline V lookup: CDR1 SNHLY, CDR2 FYNNEI. Here the CDR3 reads CATFYQGDGNEKLFF. The CDR3 DNA reads TGTGCCACCTTCTACCAGGGGGACGGTAATGAAAAACTGTTTTTT.

This chain uses TRBV4-1 with TRBJ1-2; TRBD1 might be the D (6 bases). Germline-derived CDR1 and CDR2 are MGHRA and YSYEKL. Trimming left V 1 base short and J 2 bases short, with 14 bases between. CDR3 size: 16 residues. DNA of the CDR3: TGCGCCAGCAGCCAAGCAGACAGGATAGACAACTATGGCTACACCTTC. Protein product: CASSQADRIDNYGYTF.